The clone carrying this T cell receptor (beta chain) has ten or more counts. The antigen is undetermined. Investigators reverse transcribed all isolated RNA, so they sequenced expressed TCRB transcripts. This table comes from immunoSEQ multiplex PCR, and its TCRdb copy is limited to in-frame clones, with some not included. The sample yields fewer than 200,000 clones, about 7.3% seen once. This entry is derived from a study of beta chain features in type 1 diabetes. Overall study results and limits: When VDJ junctions were examined, type 1 diabetes patients showed fewer insertions and more deletions.

The length of the CDR3 is 15 residues. Germline values: CDR1 SGHRS, CDR2 YFSETQ. V lost 4 bases, J lost 6 bases, and 8 bases stayed unmatched. What was sequenced was central memory CD4+ T cells from blood. The receptor was derived from a young man in good health. This chain connects TRBV5-1 to TRBJ2-1; 9 bases fit TRBD1. The CDR3 protein is CASSPGQGMSNEQFF. Here the CDR3 DNA reads TGCGCCAGCAGCCCGGGACAGGGCATGTCCAATGAGCAGTTCTTC.